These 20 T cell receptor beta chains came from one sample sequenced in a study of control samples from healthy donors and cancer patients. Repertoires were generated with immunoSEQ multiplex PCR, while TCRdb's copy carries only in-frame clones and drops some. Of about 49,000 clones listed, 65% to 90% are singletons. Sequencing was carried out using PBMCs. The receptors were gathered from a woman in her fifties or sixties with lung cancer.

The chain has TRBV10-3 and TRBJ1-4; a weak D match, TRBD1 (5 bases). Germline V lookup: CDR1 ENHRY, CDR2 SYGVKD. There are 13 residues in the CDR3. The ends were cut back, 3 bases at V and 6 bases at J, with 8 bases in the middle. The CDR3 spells CAISEQGDEKLFF. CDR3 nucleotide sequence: TGTGCCATCAGTGAACAAGGGGATGAAAAACTGTTTTTT.

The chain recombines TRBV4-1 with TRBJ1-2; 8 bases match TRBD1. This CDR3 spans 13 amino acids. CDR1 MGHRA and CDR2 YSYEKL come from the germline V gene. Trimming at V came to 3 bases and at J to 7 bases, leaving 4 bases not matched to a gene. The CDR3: CASSQTGAAGYTF. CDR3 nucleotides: TGCGCCAGCAGCCAGACAGGGGCGGCTGGCTACACCTTC.

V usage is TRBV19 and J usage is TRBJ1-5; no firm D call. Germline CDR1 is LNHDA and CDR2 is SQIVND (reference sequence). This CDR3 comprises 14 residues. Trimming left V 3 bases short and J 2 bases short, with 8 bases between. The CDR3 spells CASSIGQGNQPQHF. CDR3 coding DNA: TGTGCCAGTAGTATCGGCCAGGGCAATCAGCCCCAGCATTTT.

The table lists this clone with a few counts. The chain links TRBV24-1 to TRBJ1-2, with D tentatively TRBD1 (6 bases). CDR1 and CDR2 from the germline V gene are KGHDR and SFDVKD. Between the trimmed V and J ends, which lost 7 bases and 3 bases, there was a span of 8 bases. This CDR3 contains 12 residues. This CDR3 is CATRDSYYGYTF. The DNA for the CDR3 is TGTGCCACCAGGGACAGTTACTATGGCTACACCTTC.

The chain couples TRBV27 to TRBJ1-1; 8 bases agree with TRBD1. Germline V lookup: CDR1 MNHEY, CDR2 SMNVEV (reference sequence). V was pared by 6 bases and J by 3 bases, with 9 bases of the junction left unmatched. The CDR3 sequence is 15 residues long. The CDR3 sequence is CASSPGTGTDTEAFF. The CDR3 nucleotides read TGTGCCAGCAGCCCCGGGACAGGTACGGACACTGAAGCTTTCTTT.

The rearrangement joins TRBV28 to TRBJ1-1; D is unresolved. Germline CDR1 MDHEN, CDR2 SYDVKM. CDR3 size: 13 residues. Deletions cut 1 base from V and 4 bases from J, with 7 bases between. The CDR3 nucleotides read TGTGCCAGCAGTTTATTGGGTTCCACTGAAGCTTTCTTT. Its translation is CASSLLGSTEAFF.

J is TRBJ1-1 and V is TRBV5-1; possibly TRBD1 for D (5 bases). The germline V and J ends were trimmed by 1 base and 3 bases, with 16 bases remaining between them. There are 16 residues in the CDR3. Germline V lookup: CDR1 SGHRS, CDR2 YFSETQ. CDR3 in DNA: TGCGCCAGCAGCTTGACGGGGCCGGGAGTGGACACTGAAGCTTTCTTT. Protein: CASSLTGPGVDTEAFF. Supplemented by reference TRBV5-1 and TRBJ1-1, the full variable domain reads KAGVTQTPRYLIKTRGQQVTLSCSPISGHRSVSWYQQTPGQGLQFLFEYFSETQRNKGNFPGRFSGRQFSNSRSEMNVSTLELGDSALYLCASSLTGPGVDTEAFFGQGTRLTVV.

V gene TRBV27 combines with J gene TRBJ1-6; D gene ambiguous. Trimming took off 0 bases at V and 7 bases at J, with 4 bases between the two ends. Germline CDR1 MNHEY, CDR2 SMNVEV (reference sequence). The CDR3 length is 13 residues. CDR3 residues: CASSLSTNSPLHF. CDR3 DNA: TGTGCCAGCAGTTTATCGACAAATTCACCCCTCCACTTT.

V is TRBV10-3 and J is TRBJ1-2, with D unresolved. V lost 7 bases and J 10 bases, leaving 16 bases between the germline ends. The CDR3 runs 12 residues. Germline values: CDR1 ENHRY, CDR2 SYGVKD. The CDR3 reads CAITERGWDYTF. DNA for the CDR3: TGTGCCATCACCGAACGGGGTTGGGACTACACCTTC.

DNA for the CDR3: TGTGCCAGCAGCTTGTCCCCGATCTACGAGCAGTACTTC. Translated: CASSLSPIYEQYF. The chain uses TRBV5-8 and TRBJ2-7; D gene ambiguous. CDR1 is SGHTS, CDR2 YDEGEE, per germline. This CDR3 has 13 amino acids. The V gene lost 1 base and the J gene lost 3 bases, with 8 bases spanning the gap.

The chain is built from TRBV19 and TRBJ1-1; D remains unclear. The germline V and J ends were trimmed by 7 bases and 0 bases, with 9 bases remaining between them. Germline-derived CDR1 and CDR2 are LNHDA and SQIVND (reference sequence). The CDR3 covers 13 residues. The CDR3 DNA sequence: TGTGCCAGTACTAGACACCTGAACACTGAAGCTTTCTTT. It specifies CASTRHLNTEAFF.

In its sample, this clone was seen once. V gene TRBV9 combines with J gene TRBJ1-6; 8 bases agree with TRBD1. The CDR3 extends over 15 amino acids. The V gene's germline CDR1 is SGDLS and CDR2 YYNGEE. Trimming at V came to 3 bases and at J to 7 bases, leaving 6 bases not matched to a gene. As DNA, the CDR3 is TGTGCCAGCAGCGCTGGCCAGGGGGCAAATTCACCCCTCCACTTT. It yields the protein CASSAGQGANSPLHF.

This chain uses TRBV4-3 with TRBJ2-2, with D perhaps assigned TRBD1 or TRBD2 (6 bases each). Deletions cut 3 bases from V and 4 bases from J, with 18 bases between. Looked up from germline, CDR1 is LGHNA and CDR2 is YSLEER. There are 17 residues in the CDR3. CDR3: CASSQLLGGPSTGELFF. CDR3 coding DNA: TGCGCCAGCAGCCAGCTACTTGGGGGGCCAAGCACCGGGGAGCTGTTTTTT.

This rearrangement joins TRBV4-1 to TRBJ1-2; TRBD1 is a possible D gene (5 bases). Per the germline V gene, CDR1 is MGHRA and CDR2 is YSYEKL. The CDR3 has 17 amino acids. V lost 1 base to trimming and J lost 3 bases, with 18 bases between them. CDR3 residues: CASSQVLGTLHDYGYTF. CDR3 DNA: TGCGCCAGCAGCCAAGTTTTAGGGACCCTTCACGACTATGGCTACACCTTC.

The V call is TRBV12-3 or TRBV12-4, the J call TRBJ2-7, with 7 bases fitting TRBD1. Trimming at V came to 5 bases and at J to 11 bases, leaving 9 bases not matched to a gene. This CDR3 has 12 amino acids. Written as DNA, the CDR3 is TGTGCCAGCAGTCGGGCTTGGACAGGCAAGTACTTC. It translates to CASSRAWTGKYF.

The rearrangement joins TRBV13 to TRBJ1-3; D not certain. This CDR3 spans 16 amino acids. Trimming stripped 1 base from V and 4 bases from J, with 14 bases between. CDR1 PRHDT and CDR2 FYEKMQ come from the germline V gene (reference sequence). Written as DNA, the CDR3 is TGTGCCAGCAGCTTAGATAGTAGGAACAACGGAAACACCATATATTTT. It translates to CASSLDSRNNGNTIYF. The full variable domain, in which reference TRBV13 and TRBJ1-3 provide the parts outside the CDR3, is AAGVIQSPRHLIKEKRETATLKCYPIPRHDTVYWYQQGPGQDPQFLISFYEKMQSDKGSIPDRFSAQQFSDYHSELNMSSLELGDSALYFCASSLDSRNNGNTIYFGEGSWLTVV.

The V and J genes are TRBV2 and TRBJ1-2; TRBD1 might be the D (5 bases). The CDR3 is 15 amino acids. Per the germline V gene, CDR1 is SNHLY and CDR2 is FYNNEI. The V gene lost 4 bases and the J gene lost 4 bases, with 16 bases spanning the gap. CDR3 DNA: TGTGCCAGCAGTGCAGAAGAGGGGTTCGTCTATGGCTACACCTTC. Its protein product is CASSAEEGFVYGYTF.

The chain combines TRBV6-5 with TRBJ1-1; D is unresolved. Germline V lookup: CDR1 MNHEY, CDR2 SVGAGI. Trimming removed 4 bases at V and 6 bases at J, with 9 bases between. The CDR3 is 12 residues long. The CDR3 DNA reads TGTGCCAGCAGTTCGGAAAGGGCTGAAGCTTTCTTT. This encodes CASSSERAEAFF.

The CDR3 sequence is CASSQGGGGEAFF. CDR3 nucleotides: TGTGCCAGCAGCCAAGGGGGCGGAGGTGAAGCTTTCTTT. V and J are TRBV7-9 and TRBJ1-1, with TRBD1 identical over 7 bases. J lost 7 bases, V lost 5 bases, and 7 bases had no gene match. Germline V gene data show CDR1 as SEHNR and CDR2 as FQNEAQ (reference sequence). CDR3 length equals 13 residues.

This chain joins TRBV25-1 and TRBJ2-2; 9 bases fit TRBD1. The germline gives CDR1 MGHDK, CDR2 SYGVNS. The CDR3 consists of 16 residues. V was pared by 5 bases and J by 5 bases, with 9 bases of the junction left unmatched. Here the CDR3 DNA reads TGTGCCAGCAGTAAACCCGGGACAGGGCGAACCGGGGAGCTGTTTTTT. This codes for CASSKPGTGRTGELFF.